Below, one T cell receptor beta chain is given with its context. The table lists this clonotype with many counts. Its antigen has not been determined. Within one base of it there is no much larger clone, and no base qualities were kept. Profiling of TCR beta VDJ combinations and CDR3 sequences used genomic DNA as the template. TCR repertoire sequencing was run on an Illumina HiSeq 2000. The authors processed their data as follows. Repertoires were assessed using TRBV/TRBJ rearrangement plots, CDR3 size and DJ length profiles, and Simpson's diversity index. The most abundant DNA sequence in the deep sequencing data was defined as the immunodominant clone. CDR3 amino acid sequences were screened for sharing across subjects and were compared with published repertoires and the VDJdb database. TCRdb passed the public sequencing reads through fastp at Q25 and MiXCR, retaining productive beta sequences. Identical CDR3 proteins give one entry, which carries the most common genes and DNA. The V and J calls shown here were made by TCRdb, not taken from the authors' results. The sample includes 150,000 to 200,000 distinct CDR3 sequences, with 63% observed a single time. Of the sample, under 50% is held by the ten largest clones.

Compared with germline, V lacks 1 base and J lacks 7 bases; bases without a gene match: 2. The germline V gene yields SGHAT for CDR1 and FQNNGV for CDR2. The CDR3 starts with the cysteine, ends with the phenylalanine, and has 14 residues. The kept DNA is CDR3 alone, 42 bases in frame from the first base. In the study, sorted CD4+ and CD8+ blood T cells from patients with severe aplastic anemia and from healthy subjects underwent deep sequencing of TCR repertoires. Ficoll-Paque density gradient centrifugation was used to isolate peripheral blood mononuclear cells. Before DNA extraction, CD4+ and CD8+ T cells were sorted by FACS or by magnetic beads. This entry is derived from a study of CD8+CD57+ T cells in acquired aplastic anemia listed by TCRdb under 2018. Notes on the research overall: Extracted DNA from sorted CD4+ and CD8+ cells averaged approximately 3 ug, ranging from about 0.18 to 27.4 ug. An average of approximately 9.8 million reads for CD4+ cells and 11.0 million reads for CD8+ cells was obtained from healthy donor samples.

General study outcomes and caveats: Between patients and healthy controls, no significant difference in CD8+ Simpson's diversity was found (P=0.060). Twenty-nine CD8+ CDR3 sequences were found in both patients and controls but appeared to be highly expressed in patients and within the immunodominant clones of the patients.

This TCR was recovered from a human donor in good health. The specimen sequenced was sorted CD4+, CD8+, or CD8+CD57+ T cells (not recorded which) from PBMCs. The V and J segments used are TRBV11-2 and TRBJ2-1, and TRBD2 matches 9 of the central bases. The CDR3 protein sequence reads: CASSLGLAVNEQFF. In nucleotide form, the sequence is TGTGCCAGCAGCTTAGGACTAGCGGTAAATGAGCAGTTCTTC.